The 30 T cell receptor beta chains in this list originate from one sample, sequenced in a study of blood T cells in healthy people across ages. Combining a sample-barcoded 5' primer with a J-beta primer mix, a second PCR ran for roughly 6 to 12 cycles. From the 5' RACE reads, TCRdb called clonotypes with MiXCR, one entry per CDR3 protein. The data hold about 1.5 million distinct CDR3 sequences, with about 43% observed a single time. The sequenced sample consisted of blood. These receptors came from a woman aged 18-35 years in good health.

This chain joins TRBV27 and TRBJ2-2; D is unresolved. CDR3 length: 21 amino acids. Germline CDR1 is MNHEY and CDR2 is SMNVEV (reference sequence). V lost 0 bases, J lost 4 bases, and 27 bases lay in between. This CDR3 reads CASSLSYDTILGYPGTGELFF. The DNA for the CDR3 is TGTGCCAGCAGTTTATCGTACGATACCATCCTCGGATACCCGGGCACCGGGGAGCTGTTTTTT.

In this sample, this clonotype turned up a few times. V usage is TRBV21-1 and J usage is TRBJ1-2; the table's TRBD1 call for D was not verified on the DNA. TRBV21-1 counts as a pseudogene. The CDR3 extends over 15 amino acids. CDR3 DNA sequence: TGTGCCAGCAGCAAAGTGGACAGGGTCCCCTATGGCTACACCTTC. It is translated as CASSKVDRVPYGYTF.

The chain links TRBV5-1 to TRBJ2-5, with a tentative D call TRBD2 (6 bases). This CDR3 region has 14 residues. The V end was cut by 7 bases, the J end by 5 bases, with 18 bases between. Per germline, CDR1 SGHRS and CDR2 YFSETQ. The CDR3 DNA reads TGCGCCAGCTATCTGGCTGGAGGGAGCGAGACCCAGTACTTC. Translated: CASYLAGGSETQYF.

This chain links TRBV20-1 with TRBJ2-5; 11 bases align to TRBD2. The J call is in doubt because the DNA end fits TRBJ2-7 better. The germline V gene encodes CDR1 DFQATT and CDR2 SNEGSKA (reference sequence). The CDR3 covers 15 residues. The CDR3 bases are TGCAGTGCTAGGCTAACTAGCGGGAGAAAGGACGAGCAGTACTTC. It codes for CSARLTSGRKDEQYF.

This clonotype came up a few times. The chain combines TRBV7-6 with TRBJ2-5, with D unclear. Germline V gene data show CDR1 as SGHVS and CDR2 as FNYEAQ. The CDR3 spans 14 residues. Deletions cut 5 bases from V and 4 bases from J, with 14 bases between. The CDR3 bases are TGTGCCAGCAGCCCTAGGGTGGGTCGAGAGACCCAGTACTTC. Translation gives CASSPRVGRETQYF. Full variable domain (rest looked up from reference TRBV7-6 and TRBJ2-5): GAGVSQSPRYKVTKRGQDVALRCDPISGHVSLYWYRQALGQGPEFLTYFNYEAQQDKSGLPNDRFSAERPEGSISTLTIQRTEQRDSAMYRCASSPRVGRETQYFGPGTRLLVL.

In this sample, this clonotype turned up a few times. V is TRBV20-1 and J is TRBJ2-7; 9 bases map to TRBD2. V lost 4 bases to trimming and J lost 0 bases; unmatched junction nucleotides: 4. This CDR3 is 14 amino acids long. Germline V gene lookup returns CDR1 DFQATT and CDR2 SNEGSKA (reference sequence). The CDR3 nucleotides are TGCAGTGCTAACCTAGCGGGGAGCTCCTACGAGCAGTACTTC. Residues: CSANLAGSSYEQYF.

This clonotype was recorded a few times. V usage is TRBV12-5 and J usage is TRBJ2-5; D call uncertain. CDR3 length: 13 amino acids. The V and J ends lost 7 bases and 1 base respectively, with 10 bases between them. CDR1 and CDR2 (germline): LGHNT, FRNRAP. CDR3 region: CASAPGLQETQYF. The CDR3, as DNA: TGTGCTAGTGCACCGGGTCTCCAAGAGACCCAGTACTTC.

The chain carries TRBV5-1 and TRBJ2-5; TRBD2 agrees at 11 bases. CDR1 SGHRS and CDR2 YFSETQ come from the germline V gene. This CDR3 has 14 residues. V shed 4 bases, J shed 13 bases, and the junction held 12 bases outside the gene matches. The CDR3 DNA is TGCGCCAGCAGCAACCCCGGGACTAGCGGCCCCTCGTACTTC. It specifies CASSNPGTSGPSYF.

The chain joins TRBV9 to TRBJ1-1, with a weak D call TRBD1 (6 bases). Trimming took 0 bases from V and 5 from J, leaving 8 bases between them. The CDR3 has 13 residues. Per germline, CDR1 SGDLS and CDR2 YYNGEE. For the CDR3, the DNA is TGTGCCAGCAGCGTAGGGGGGCAGACTGAAGCTTTCTTT. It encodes CASSVGGQTEAFF.

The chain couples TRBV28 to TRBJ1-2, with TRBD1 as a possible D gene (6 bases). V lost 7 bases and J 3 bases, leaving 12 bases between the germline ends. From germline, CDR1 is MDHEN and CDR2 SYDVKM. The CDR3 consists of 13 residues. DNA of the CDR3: TGTGCCAGCATCTTAAGGGGGGACTATGGCTACACCTTC. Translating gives CASILRGDYGYTF.

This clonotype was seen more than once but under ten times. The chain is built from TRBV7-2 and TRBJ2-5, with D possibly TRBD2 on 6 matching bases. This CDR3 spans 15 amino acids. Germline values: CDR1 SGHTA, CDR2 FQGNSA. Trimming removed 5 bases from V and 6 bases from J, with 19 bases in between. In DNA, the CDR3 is TGTGCCAGCAGCCCTCAGGGAGGCATTGGACAGACCCAGTACTTC. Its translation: CASSPQGGIGQTQYF.

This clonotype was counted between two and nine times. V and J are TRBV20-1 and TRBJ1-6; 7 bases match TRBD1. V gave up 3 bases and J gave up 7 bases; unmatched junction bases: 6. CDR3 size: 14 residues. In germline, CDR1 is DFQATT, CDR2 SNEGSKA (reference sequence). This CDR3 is CSARAGTDNSPLHF. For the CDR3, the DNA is TGCAGTGCTAGGGCCGGGACAGACAATTCACCCCTCCACTTT.

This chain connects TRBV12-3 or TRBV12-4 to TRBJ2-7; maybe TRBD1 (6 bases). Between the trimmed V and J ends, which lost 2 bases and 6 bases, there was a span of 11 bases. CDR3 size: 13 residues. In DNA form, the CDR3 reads TGTGCCAGCAGTTTAACAGGGTATACCGAGCAGTACTTC. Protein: CASSLTGYTEQYF.

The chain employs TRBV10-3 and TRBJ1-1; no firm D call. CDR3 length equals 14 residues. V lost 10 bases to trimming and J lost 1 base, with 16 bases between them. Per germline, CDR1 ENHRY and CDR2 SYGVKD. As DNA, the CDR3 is TGTGCCACCGGGGTTTCAGCCCCGAACACTGAAGCTTTCTTT. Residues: CATGVSAPNTEAFF.

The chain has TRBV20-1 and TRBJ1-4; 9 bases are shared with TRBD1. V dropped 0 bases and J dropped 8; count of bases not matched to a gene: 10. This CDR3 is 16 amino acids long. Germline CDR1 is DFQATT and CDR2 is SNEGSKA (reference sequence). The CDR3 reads CSARDPQGTGNEKLFF. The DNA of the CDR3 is TGCAGTGCTAGAGATCCCCAAGGGACAGGGAACGAAAAACTGTTTTTT.

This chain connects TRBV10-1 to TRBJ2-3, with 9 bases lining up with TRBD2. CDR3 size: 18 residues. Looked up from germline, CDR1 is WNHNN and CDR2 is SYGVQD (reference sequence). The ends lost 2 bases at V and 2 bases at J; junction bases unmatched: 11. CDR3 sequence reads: CASSETSGQDLYTDTQYF. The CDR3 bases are TGCGCCAGCAGTGAGACTAGCGGGCAAGACCTATACACAGATACGCAGTATTTT.

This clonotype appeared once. The CDR3, as DNA: TGTGCCAGCAGTTACAGGGAGTTCACAGATACGCAGTATTTT. Protein: CASSYREFTDTQYF. V usage is TRBV6-6 and J usage is TRBJ2-3; D is possibly TRBD2 (5 bases). Looked up from germline, CDR1 is MNHNY and CDR2 is SVGAGI (reference sequence). The CDR3 extends over 14 amino acids. Between the trimmed V and J ends, which lost 2 bases and 2 bases, there was a span of 8 bases.

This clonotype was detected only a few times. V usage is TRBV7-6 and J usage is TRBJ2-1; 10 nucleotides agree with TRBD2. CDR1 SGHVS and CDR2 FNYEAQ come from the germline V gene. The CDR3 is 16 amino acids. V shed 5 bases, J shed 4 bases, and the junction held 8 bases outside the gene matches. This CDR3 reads CASSPAGTSAYNEQFF. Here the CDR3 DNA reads TGTGCCAGCAGCCCTGCCGGGACTAGCGCTTACAATGAGCAGTTCTTC.

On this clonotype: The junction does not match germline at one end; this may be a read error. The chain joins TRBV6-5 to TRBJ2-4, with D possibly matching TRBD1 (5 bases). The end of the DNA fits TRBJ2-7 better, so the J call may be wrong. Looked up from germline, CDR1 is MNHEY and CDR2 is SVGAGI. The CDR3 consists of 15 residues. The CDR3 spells CASRYWGREGNEQYF. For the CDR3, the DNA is TGTGCCAGCAGGTACTGGGGCAGGGAAGGAAACGAGCAGTACTTC.

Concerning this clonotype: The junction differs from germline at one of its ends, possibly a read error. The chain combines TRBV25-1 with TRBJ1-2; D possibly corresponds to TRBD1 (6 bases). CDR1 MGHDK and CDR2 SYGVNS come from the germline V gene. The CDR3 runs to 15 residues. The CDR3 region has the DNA TGTGCCAGCGGTGAAACGGGGGGGCGAGGCTATGGCTACACCTTC. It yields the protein CASGETGGRGYGYTF.

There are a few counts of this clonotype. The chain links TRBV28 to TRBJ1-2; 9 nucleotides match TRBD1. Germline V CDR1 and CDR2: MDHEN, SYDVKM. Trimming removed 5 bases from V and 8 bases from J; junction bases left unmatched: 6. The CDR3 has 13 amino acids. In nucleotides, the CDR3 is TGTGCCAGCAGTGGGACAGGGCCTCAAGGCTACACCTTC. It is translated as CASSGTGPQGYTF.

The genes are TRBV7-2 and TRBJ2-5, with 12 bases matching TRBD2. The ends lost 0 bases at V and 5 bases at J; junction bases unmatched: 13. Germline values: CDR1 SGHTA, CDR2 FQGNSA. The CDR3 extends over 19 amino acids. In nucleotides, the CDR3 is TGTGCCAGCAGCTTAGCTACCCCCCTACTAGCGGGAGGTAGTGAGACCCAGTACTTC. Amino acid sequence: CASSLATPLLAGGSETQYF.

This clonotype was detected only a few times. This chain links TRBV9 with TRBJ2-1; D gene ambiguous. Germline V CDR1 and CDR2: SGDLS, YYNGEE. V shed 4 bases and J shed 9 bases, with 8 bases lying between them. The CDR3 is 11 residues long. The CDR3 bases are TGTGCCAGCAGCTATGACGGTGAGCAGTTCTTC. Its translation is CASSYDGEQFF.

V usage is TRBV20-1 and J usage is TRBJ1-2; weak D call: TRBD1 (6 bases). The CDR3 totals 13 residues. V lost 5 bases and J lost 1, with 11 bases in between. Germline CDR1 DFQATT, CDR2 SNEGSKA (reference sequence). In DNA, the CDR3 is TGCAGTGCTTCAGACAGGCTTAACTATGGCTACACCTTC. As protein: CSASDRLNYGYTF.

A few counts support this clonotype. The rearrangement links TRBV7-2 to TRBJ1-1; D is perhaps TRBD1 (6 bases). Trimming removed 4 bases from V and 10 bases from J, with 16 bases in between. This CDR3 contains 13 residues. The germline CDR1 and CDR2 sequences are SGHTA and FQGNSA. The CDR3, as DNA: TGTGCCAGCAGCTCCCCACAGGGTAATGCAGCTTTCTTT. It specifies CASSSPQGNAAFF.

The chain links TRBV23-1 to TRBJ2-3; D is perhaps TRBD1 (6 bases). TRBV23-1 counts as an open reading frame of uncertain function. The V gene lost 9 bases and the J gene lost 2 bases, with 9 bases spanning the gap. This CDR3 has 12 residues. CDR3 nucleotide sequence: TGCGCCAGAGCAGGGGCCACAGATACGCAGTATTTT. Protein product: CARAGATDTQYF.

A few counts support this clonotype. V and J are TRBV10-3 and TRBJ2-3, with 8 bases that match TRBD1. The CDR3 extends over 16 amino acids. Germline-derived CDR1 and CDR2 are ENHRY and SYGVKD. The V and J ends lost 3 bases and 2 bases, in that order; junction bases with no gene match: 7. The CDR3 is CAISEGTGLDTDTQYF. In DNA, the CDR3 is TGTGCCATCAGTGAAGGGACAGGCCTCGACACAGATACGCAGTATTTT.

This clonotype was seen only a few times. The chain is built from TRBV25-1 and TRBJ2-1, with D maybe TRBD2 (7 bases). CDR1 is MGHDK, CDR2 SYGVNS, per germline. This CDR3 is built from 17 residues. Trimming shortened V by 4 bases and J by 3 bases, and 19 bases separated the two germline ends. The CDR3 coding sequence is TGTGCCAGCAGTGCCTCACTCCGGGGGGCCAACTACAATGAGCAGTTCTTC. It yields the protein CASSASLRGANYNEQFF.

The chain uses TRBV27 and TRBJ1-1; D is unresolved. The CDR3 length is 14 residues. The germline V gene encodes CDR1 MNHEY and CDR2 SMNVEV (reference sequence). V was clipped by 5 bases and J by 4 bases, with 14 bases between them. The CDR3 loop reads CASSGDRMGTEAFF. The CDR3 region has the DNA TGTGCCAGCAGTGGTGATCGGATGGGCACTGAAGCTTTCTTT.

CDR3 in DNA: TGTGCCAGCAGCTCTGAAGAGGCTACTACGCAGTATTTT. Its protein is CASSSEEATTQYF. The chain is built from TRBV7-2 and TRBJ2-3; D gene ambiguous. V was pared by 4 bases and J by 8 bases, with 13 bases between. The CDR3 consists of 13 residues. Germline lookup yields CDR1 SGHTA and CDR2 FQGNSA.